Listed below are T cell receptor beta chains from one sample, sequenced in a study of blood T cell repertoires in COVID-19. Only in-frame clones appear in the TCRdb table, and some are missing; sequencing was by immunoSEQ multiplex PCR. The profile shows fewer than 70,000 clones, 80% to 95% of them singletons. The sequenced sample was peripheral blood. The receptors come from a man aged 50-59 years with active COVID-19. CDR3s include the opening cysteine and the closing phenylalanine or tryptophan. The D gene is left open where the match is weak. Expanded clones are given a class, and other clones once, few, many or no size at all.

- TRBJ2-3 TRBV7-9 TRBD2 CASSLAPSGGTQYF TGTGCCAGCAGCTTAGCCCCTAGCGGGGGTACGCAGTATTTT
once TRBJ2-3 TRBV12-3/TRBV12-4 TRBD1 CASTETGGTQYF TGTGCCAGCACCGAGACAGGGGGGACGCAGTATTTT
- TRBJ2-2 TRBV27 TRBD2 CASSFGLAVTGELFF TGTGCCAGCAGTTTCGGCCTAGCGGTCACCGGGGAGCTGTTTTTT
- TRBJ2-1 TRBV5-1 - CASSLANAEDEQFF TGCGCCAGCAGCTTGGCCAACGCTGAGGATGAGCAGTTCTTC
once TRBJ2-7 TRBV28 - CASTPGTSAYEQYF TGTGCCAGCACCCCGGGGACATCCGCCTACGAGCAGTACTTC
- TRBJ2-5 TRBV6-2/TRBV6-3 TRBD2 CASSPGLAGTQKYF TGTGCCAGCAGCCCCGGACTAGCGGGAACTCAAAAGTACTTC
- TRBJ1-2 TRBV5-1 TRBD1 CASSLAAGQSDYGYTF TGCGCCAGCAGCTTGGCCGCGGGACAGTCTGACTATGGCTACACCTTC
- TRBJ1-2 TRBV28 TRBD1 CASSLLQGAGYGYTF TGTGCCAGCAGTTTACTACAGGGGGCGGGCTATGGCTACACCTTC
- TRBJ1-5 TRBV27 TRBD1 CASSLDRVQPQHF TGTGCCAGCAGTTTAGACAGGGTTCAGCCCCAGCATTTT
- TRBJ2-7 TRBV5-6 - CASSLGDGGWSAYEQYF TGTGCCAGCAGCTTGGGGGATGGAGGGTGGAGTGCCTACGAGCAGTACTTC
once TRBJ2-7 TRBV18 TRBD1 CASSPPGQGFYEQYF TGTGCCAGCTCACCACCGGGACAGGGTTTTTACGAGCAGTACTTC
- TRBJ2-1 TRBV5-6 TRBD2 CASSPEGLAGESSYNEQFF TGTGCCAGCAGCCCCGAGGGACTAGCGGGGGAGAGCTCCTACAATGAGCAGTTCTTC
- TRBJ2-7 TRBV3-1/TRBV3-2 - CASSPGTLQYF TGTGCCAGCAGCCCTGGGACACTCCAGTACTTC
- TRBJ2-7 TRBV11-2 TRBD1 CASSFPGQGGSRSIEQYF TGTGCCAGCAGCTTCCCGGGACAGGGGGGCTCGAGGTCTATCGAGCAGTACTTC
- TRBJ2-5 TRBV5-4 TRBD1 CASSIDRGLKETQYF TGTGCCAGCAGCATCGACAGGGGGCTGAAAGAGACCCAGTACTTC
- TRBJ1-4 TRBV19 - CASSIGKRTASRNEKLFF TGTGCCAGTAGTATAGGTAAACGGACAGCGAGTAGGAATGAAAAACTGTTTTTT
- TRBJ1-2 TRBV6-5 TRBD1 CASSPRQGRIGYTF TGTGCCAGCAGCCCCCGACAGGGGAGGATTGGCTACACCTTC
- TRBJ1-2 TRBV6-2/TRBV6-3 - CASSYSGEATNYGYTF TGTGCCAGCAGTTACTCGGGGGAGGCCACTAACTATGGCTACACCTTC
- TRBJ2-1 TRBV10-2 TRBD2 CASSEWGTSGYNEQFF TGCGCCAGCAGTGAGTGGGGGACTAGCGGTTACAATGAGCAGTTCTTC
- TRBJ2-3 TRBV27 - CASSPSGADTQYF TGTGCCAGCAGCCCCTCCGGTGCAGATACGCAGTATTTT
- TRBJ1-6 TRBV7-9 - CASSLDGTYNSPLHF TGTGCCAGCAGCTTGGACGGGACCTATAATTCACCCCTCCACTTT
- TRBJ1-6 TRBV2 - CASRQEGNSPLHF TGTGCCAGCAGACAAGAGGGTAATTCACCCCTCCACTTT
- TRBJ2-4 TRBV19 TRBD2 CASSRSGLAGISAKNIQYF TGTGCCAGTAGTCGGTCAGGACTAGCGGGAATTTCGGCCAAAAACATTCAGTACTTC
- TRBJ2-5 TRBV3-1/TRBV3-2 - CASSPEKGLWETQYF TGTGCCAGCAGCCCTGAAAAGGGGTTGTGGGAGACCCAGTACTTC
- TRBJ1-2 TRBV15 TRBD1 CATSRAGGLGGYTF TGTGCCACCAGCAGAGCAGGGGGGTTGGGCGGCTACACCTTC
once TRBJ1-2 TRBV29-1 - CSVEGGKDTNYGYTF TGCAGCGTTGAAGGGGGAAAGGACACGAACTATGGCTACACCTTC
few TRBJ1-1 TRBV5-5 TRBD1 CASSLGPLTGAEAFF TGTGCCAGCAGCTTGGGGCCGCTTACAGGGGCTGAAGCTTTCTTT
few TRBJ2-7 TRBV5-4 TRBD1 CASSLDRVTYEQYF TGTGCCAGCAGCCTCGACAGGGTAACCTACGAGCAGTACTTC
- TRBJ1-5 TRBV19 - CASSTSGGAGQPQHF TGTGCCAGTAGTACCTCCGGGGGGGCGGGTCAGCCCCAGCATTTT
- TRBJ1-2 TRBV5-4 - CASSLRAGHYGYTF TGTGCCAGCAGCTTGCGGGCAGGGCATTATGGCTACACCTTC
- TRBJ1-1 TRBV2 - CAARGNTEAFF TGTGCCGCACGGGGGAACACTGAAGCTTTCTTT
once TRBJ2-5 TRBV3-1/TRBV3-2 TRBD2 CASSQGTRSETQYF TGTGCCAGCAGCCAAGGGACTAGATCAGAGACCCAGTACTTC
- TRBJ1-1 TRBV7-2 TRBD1 CASSSRTGWSEAFF TGTGCCAGCAGCAGCAGGACAGGGTGGTCTGAAGCTTTCTTT
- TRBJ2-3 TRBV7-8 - CASSPQDTQYF TGTGCCAGCAGCCCCCAAGATACGCAGTATTTT
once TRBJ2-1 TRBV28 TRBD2 CASSSLAGPYNEQFF TGTGCCAGCAGTTCCCTAGCGGGACCCTACAATGAGCAGTTCTTC
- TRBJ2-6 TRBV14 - CASSQDLVFGANVLTF TGTGCCAGCAGCCAAGATCTAGTATTTGGGGCCAACGTCCTGACTTTC
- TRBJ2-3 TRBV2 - CASSPQGIAQYF TGTGCCAGCAGCCCACAGGGAATTGCGCAGTATTTT
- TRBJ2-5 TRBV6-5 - CASSYSSRGQETQYF TGTGCCAGCAGTTACTCTTCTAGGGGTCAAGAGACCCAGTACTTC
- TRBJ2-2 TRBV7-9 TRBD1 CASSKGAAGELFF TGTGCCAGCAGCAAGGGGGCGGCCGGGGAGCTGTTTTTT
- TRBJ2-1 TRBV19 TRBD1 CAARGPYNEQFF TGTGCTGCTAGGGGGCCCTACAATGAGCAGTTCTTC
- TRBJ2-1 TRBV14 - CASSQDAWRRGGYEQFF TGTGCCAGCAGCCAAGATGCGTGGCGGAGGGGGGGCTATGAGCAGTTCTTC
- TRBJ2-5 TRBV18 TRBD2 CASSPPGLAGGPRETQYF TGTGCCAGCTCACCCCCGGGACTAGCGGGAGGGCCGCGAGAGACCCAGTACTTC
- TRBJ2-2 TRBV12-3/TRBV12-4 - CASSLGGTGELFF TGTGCCAGCAGTCTCGGGGGCACCGGGGAGCTGTTTTTT
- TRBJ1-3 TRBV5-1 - CASSGKEGSGNTIYF TGCGCCAGCAGCGGGAAGGAGGGCTCTGGAAACACCATATATTTT
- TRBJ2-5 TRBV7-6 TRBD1 CASSLPTGVETEETQYF TGTGCCAGCAGCTTACCCACAGGGGTTGAAACCGAAGAGACCCAGTACTTC
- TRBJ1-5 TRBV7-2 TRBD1 CASSLGTGLYQPQHF TGTGCCAGCAGCTTAGGGACAGGGCTATATCAGCCCCAGCATTTT
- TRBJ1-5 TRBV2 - CASSSGGVTSPQHF TGTGCCAGCAGCTCGGGGGGGGTGACTTCGCCCCAGCATTTT
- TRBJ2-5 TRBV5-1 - CASSLGGPGETQYF TGCGCCAGCAGCTTGGGAGGGCCCGGGGAGACCCAGTACTTC
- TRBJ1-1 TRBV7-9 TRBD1 CASSLRQGSEAFF TGTGCCAGCAGCTTACGACAGGGGTCTGAAGCTTTCTTT
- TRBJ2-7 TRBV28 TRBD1 CASSIDRGVYEQYF TGTGCCAGCAGTATAGACAGGGGGGTCTACGAGCAGTACTTC
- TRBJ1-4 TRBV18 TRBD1 CASSPWTGGLSTNEKLFF TGTGCCAGCTCGCCGTGGACAGGGGGCCTTTCAACTAATGAAAAACTGTTTTTT
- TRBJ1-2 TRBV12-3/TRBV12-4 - CASNQGSGIYTF TGTGCCAGCAACCAAGGTTCGGGGATCTACACCTTC
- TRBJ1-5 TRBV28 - CASSPSAGSGDQPQHF TGTGCCAGCAGTCCCTCGGCGGGTTCGGGCGATCAGCCCCAGCATTTT
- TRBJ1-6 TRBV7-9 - CASSLGYNNSPLHF TGTGCCAGCAGCTTAGGTTATAATAATTCACCCCTCCACTTT
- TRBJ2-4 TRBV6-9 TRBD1 CASSYIPRKQGRIIPLAKNIQYF TGTGCCAGCAGTTATATCCCCCGCAAACAGGGGAGAATTATACCCCTAGCCAAAAACATTCAGTACTTC
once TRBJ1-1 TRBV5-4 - CASSRGGGGTEAFF TGTGCCAGCAGCCGGGGCGGCGGGGGCACTGAAGCTTTCTTT
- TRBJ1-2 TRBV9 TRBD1 CASSVATGGSYGYTF TGTGCCAGCAGCGTAGCTACAGGGGGCTCCTATGGCTACACCTTC
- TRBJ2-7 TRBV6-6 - CASRNSNRVSYEQYF TGTGCCAGCAGGAACTCGAACAGGGTCTCCTACGAGCAGTACTTC
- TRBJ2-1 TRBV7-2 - CASSSFSGGEQFF TGTGCCAGCAGCTCATTCTCCGGGGGTGAGCAGTTCTTC
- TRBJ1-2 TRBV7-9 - CAQPLGGGGGGYTF TGTGCTCAGCCCCTCGGTGGGGGAGGCGGTGGCTACACCTTC